The 16 T cell receptor beta chains below come from one sample, sequenced in a study of shared clonotypes between healthy human individuals. Here immunoSEQ multiplex PCR was the method, and the copy in TCRdb shows in-frame clones only, minus some. The sample lists some 1,100,000 clones; about 80% were seen once. The sequenced material came from memory CD4+ T cells from PBMCs. Subset of the sample: CD45RA-negative fraction. The origin of the receptors is a man aged 18 to 35 in good health. Some clones in this sample may be carry-over from other donors' samples.

V usage is TRBV2 and J usage is TRBJ2-3; no definite D call. This CDR3 has 15 amino acids. Germline CDR1 reads SNHLY; CDR2 reads FYNNEI. V lost 6 bases and J 0 bases, leaving 13 bases between the germline ends. CDR3 nucleotides: TGTGCCAGCAGCCGGCTAGAAGGGAGCACAGATACGCAGTATTTT. It yields the protein CASSRLEGSTDTQYF.

A word on this clone: This clone may be a read error of a much larger clone one base away. Other DNA sequences in the sample encode the same CDR3. This chain uses TRBV6-1 with TRBJ1-1, with a tentative D call TRBD1 (5 bases). Germline V lookup: CDR1 MNHNS, CDR2 SASEGT. V was shortened by 0 bases and J by 4 bases, with 6 bases between the two germline ends. The CDR3 has 13 residues. CDR3 DNA: TGTGCCAGCAGTGAAGCGGGGGGCACTGAAGCTTTCTTT. It translates to CASSEAGGTEAFF.

The chain has TRBV27 and TRBJ2-7; 7 bases match TRBD1. The CDR3 extends over 14 amino acids. Germline values: CDR1 MNHEY, CDR2 SMNVEV (reference sequence). The J segment lost 1 base and the V segment lost 5 bases, leaving 5 bases of the junction unmatched. CDR3 in DNA: TGTGCCAGCAGTGTCCGGGACAGTTCCTACGAGCAGTACTTC. Amino acids: CASSVRDSSYEQYF.

The rearrangement joins TRBV11-1 to TRBJ2-5; 7 bases fit TRBD2. Trimming cost V 3 bases and J 6 bases; bases outside gene matches: 16. The germline CDR1 and CDR2 sequences are SGHAT and FQDESV (reference sequence). This CDR3 has 17 amino acids. CDR3 nucleotide sequence: TGTGCCAGCAGCTTTCGACGTTCTACTAGCGCGGGACAGACCCAGTACTTC. Its translation is CASSFRRSTSAGQTQYF.

The V gene is TRBV28, the J gene TRBJ1-1; weak D call: TRBD1 (5 bases). From germline, CDR1 is MDHEN and CDR2 SYDVKM. The length of the CDR3 is 15 residues. Trimming removed 1 base at V and 1 base at J, with 10 bases between. The DNA of the CDR3 is TGTGCCAGCAGTTTATCTAGGGGCTGGAACACTGAAGCTTTCTTT. It specifies CASSLSRGWNTEAFF.

A remark on this clone: This sequence may be a read error, since a much larger clone differs from it by one base. The rearrangement uses TRBV5-5 and TRBJ2-2, with D uncertain. Germline CDR1 is SGHKS and CDR2 is YYEKEE (reference sequence). Trimming removed 0 bases at V and 4 bases at J, with 4 bases between. The CDR3 totals 13 residues. CDR3 nucleotide sequence: TGTGCCAGCAGCTTGGCGGGCACCGGGGAGCTGTTTTTT. Residues: CASSLAGTGELFF. The full variable domain, rest sourced from reference TRBV5-5 and TRBJ2-2, is DAGVTQSPTHLIKTRGQQVTLRCSPISGHKSVSWYQQVLGQGPQFIFQYYEKEERGRGNFPDRFSARQFPNYSSELNVNALLLGDSALYLCASSLAGTGELFFGEGSRLTVL.

The V and J genes are TRBV18 and TRBJ2-3, with 7 bases identical to TRBD2. There are 15 residues in the CDR3. The germline gives CDR1 KGHSH, CDR2 LQKENI. The ends lost 6 bases at V and 2 bases at J; junction bases unmatched: 8. The CDR3 loop reads CASSELLANTDTQYF. The CDR3 DNA sequence: TGTGCCAGCTCGGAACTACTAGCGAACACAGATACGCAGTATTTT.

The count of this clone is one. V usage is TRBV12-1 and J usage is TRBJ2-7; the table's TRBD1 call for D was not verified on the DNA. TRBV12-1 corresponds to a pseudogene. This CDR3 has 15 amino acids. In DNA form, the CDR3 reads TGTGCCAGCAGCGATGAGCCGGGACAGACCTACGAGCAGTACTTC. This encodes CASSDEPGQTYEQYF.

This clone was picked up many times. The chain recombines TRBV7-9 with TRBJ2-1; maybe TRBD2 (5 bases). Germline values: CDR1 SEHNR, CDR2 FQNEAQ (reference sequence). Trimming took off 0 bases at V and 15 bases at J, with 15 bases between the two ends. The CDR3 is made up of 13 amino acids. The CDR3 DNA sequence: TGTGCCAGCAGCTTAGCCATGGAGGAGGCTCCGTTCTTC. This gives the protein CASSLAMEEAPFF.

The table lists this clone with a count of one. This chain joins TRBV28 and TRBJ1-5; no clear D gene. Germline CDR1 is MDHEN and CDR2 is SYDVKM. The CDR3 has 14 amino acids. V was trimmed by 2 bases and J by 6 bases, leaving 11 bases between them. CDR3 in amino acids: CASSLTHAGQPQHF. In nucleotides, the CDR3 is TGTGCCAGCAGTTTAACCCATGCGGGTCAGCCCCAGCATTTT.

This clone was seen once. The J gene is TRBJ2-5, the V gene TRBV1; the tabulated D call, TRBD2, remains unverified against the DNA. TRBV1 constitutes a pseudogene. This CDR3 is 14 amino acids long. The CDR3 sequence: CTSSQDPGSETQYF. In DNA, the CDR3 is TGCACCAGCAGCCAAGACCCCGGTTCGGAGACCCAGTACTTC.

This clone was observed a handful of times. The chain has TRBV2 and TRBJ1-5, with D maybe TRBD1 (6 bases). Trimming took off 7 bases at V and 2 bases at J, with 15 bases between the two ends. CDR3 length: 15 amino acids. The germline V gene encodes CDR1 SNHLY and CDR2 FYNNEI. The CDR3 is CASIKGGTGNQPQHF. The CDR3 DNA follows: TGTGCCAGCATTAAAGGGGGGACGGGCAATCAGCCCCAGCATTTT.

This clone was counted a few times. The chain links TRBV4-3 to TRBJ2-1; 12 nucleotides agree with TRBD2. V shed 4 bases and J 1 base; nucleotides not matched to a gene: 5. Germline-derived CDR1 and CDR2 are LGHNA and YSLEER. This CDR3 contains 17 residues. This CDR3 is CASSLGLAGTSYNEQFF. The CDR3 DNA sequence: TGCGCCAGCAGCCTCGGACTAGCGGGGACTTCCTACAATGAGCAGTTCTTC.

The chain combines TRBV11-2 with TRBJ2-7; D tentatively reads TRBD1 or TRBD2 (5 bases each). Trimming pared 1 base from V and 2 bases from J, leaving 15 bases between. The CDR3 covers 16 residues. Looked up from germline, CDR1 is SGHAT and CDR2 is FQNNGV. Written as DNA, the CDR3 is TGTGCCAGCAGCTTAGTTCAGAGGGCCAGGGCCTACGAGCAGTACTTC. Protein sequence: CASSLVQRARAYEQYF.

This clone was observed a single time. The chain recombines TRBV2 with TRBJ2-7; 13 nucleotides align to TRBD2. This CDR3 region has 19 residues. V shed 5 bases, J shed 1 base, and the junction held 14 bases outside the gene matches. Germline lookup yields CDR1 SNHLY and CDR2 FYNNEI. In nucleotides, the CDR3 is TGTGCCAGCAGTCATCAGGTTGGACTAGCGGGAGCCTCTTCCTACGAGCAGTACTTC. It yields the protein CASSHQVGLAGASSYEQYF. Combining the CDR3 with reference TRBV2 and TRBJ2-7 gives the whole variable domain EPEVTQTPSHQVTQMGQEVILRCVPISNHLYFYWYRQILGQKVEFLVSFYNNEISEKSEIFDDQFSVERPDGSNFTLKIRSTKLEDSAMYFCASSHQVGLAGASSYEQYFGPGTRLTVT.

V and J are TRBV11-2 and TRBJ2-7; D is unclear. The V end was cut by 5 bases, the J end by 7 bases, with 12 bases between. Germline CDR1 is SGHAT and CDR2 is FQNNGV. The CDR3 totals 12 residues. CDR3 in amino acids: CASSQLVWEQYF. Here the CDR3 DNA reads TGTGCCAGCAGCCAGCTAGTTTGGGAGCAGTACTTC.